This paragraph reports one T cell receptor beta chain. The sample belongs to a study of blood T cell repertoires in COVID-19. Study-level background: The United States, Italy and Spain were the sources of the acute and convalescent COVID-19 samples. Sources were T cells, B-cell-depleted T cells, or PBMCs; the material itself was cDNA or gDNA.

The CDR3 consists of 15 residues. Germline-derived CDR1 and CDR2 are MNHEY and SVGAGI. The V and J ends lost 3 bases and 5 bases, in that order; junction bases with no gene match: 8. In the original analysis: Reference gene primer amplification gave estimated nucleated cell counts. Using immunoSEQ multiplex PCR, the repertoire was profiled, and TCRdb retains in-frame clones only, with some absent. V and J calls and clone size are copied from that table; D and trimming were computed from the DNA. In the table there are some 120,000 clones, 75% to 90% of which are singletons. The specimen was peripheral blood. This TCR derives from a man between 65 and 85 years old with acute or convalescent COVID-19. The V call is TRBV6-5, the J call TRBJ2-5; 8 bases agree with TRBD2. The CDR3 coding sequence is TGTGCCAGCAGTTATAGCGGGGTCCCGAGGGAGACCCAGTACTTC. Its translation: CASSYSGVPRETQYF.